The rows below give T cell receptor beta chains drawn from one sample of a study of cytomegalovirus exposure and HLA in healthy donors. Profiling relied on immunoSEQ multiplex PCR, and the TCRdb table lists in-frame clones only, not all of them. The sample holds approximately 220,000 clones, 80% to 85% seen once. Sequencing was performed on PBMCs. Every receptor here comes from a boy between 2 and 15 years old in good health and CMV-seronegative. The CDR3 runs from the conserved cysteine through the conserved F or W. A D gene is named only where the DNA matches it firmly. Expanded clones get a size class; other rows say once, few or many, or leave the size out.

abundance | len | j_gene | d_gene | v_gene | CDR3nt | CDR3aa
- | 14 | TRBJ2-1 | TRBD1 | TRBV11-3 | TGTGCCAGCAGCTTAAGGGGGCGTAGGAATGAGCAGTTCTTC | CASSLRGRRNEQFF
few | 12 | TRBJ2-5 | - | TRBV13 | TGTGCCAGCAGCTTACGGGATGGGACCCAGTACTTC | CASSLRDGTQYF
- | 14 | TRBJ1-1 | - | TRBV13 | TGTGCCAGCAGCGGGCGATCCATTAACACTGAAGCTTTCTTT | CASSGRSINTEAFF
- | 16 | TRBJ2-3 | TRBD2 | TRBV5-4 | TGTGCCAGCAGCTTGTTAAGCGGGGGGCCGACAGATACGCAGTATTTT | CASSLLSGGPTDTQYF
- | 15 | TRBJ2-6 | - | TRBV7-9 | TGTGCCAGCAGCTTAGGCGTCGCTGGGGCCAACGTCCTGACTTTC | CASSLGVAGANVLTF
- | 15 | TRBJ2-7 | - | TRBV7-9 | TGTGCCAGCAGCACCCCCGGGACACCATCCTACGAGCAGTACTTC | CASSTPGTPSYEQYF
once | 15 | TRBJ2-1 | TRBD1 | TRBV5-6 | TGTGCCAGCAGCTTAGGACAGGGTCACTACAATGAGCAGTTCTTC | CASSLGQGHYNEQFF
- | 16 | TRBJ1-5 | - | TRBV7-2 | TGTGCCAGCAGCTTAGTTGCGGGTTATAGCAATCAGCCCCAGCATTTT | CASSLVAGYSNQPQHF
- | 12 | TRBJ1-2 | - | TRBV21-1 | TGTGCCAGCAGCTTGGACACCTGTGGCTACACCTTC | CASSLDTCGYTF
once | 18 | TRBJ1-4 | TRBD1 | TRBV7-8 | TGTGCCAGCAGCTCCGCCAGGGACAGGGGCCGGGCTAATGAAAAACTGTTTTTT | CASSSARDRGRANEKLFF
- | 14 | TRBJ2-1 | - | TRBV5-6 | TGTGCCAGCAGCTTAACCCCAGGATACAATGAGCAGTTCTTC | CASSLTPGYNEQFF
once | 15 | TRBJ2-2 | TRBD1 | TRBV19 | TGTGCCAGTAGTATTCGGGACAGGGGGCAAGGGGAGCTGTTTTTT | CASSIRDRGQGELFF
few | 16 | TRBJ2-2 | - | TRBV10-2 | TGCGCCAGCAGTTTTCCCTGGGAGACGGGCACCGGGGAGCTGTTTTTT | CASSFPWETGTGELFF
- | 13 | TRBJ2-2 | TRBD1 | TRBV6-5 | TGTGCTGTGACAGGGGGCAACACCGGGGAGCTGTTTTTT | CAVTGGNTGELFF
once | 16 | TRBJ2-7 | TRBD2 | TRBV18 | TGTGCCAGCTCTTCCGGGACTAGCGAGCTCTCCTACGAGCAGTACTTC | CASSSGTSELSYEQYF
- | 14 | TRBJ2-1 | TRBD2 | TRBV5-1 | TGCGCCAGCAGCCCCACTAGCGGCTACAATGAGCAGTTCTTC | CASSPTSGYNEQFF
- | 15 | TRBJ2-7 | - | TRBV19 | TGTGCCAGTAGTGCTCGGAACGCGGCATCCTACGAGCAGTACTTC | CASSARNAASYEQYF
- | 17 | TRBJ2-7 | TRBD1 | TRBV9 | TGTGCCAGCAGCCCGACGTATACCGGGACAGGGAGCAACGAGCAGTACTTC | CASSPTYTGTGSNEQYF
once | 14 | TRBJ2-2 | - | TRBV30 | TGTGCCTCCCACATTCCCCTCAACACCGGGGAGCTGTTTTTT | CASHIPLNTGELFF
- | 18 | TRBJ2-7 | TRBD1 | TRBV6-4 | TGTGCCAGCACCAACCACAGAGGACAGGCATCGAGCTCCTACGAGCAGTACTTC | CASTNHRGQASSSYEQYF
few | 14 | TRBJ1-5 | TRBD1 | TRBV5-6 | TGTGCCAGCAGCTTTGGACAGGGGGTTCAGCCCCAGCATTTT | CASSFGQGVQPQHF
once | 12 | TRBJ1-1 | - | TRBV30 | TGTGCCTGGAGCAGTGGCGGGGTGAAAGCTTTCTTT | CAWSSGGVKAFF
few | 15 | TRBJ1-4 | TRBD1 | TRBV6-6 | TGTGCCAGCAGTTACGTGGCAGGGGGATATGAAAAACTGTTTTTT | CASSYVAGGYEKLFF
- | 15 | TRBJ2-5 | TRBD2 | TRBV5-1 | TGCGCCAGCAGCTCGGGGGGTAGCGGCCAAGAGACCCAGTACTTC | CASSSGGSGQETQYF
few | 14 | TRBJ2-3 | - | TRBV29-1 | TGCAGCTTCGGACGGGGTGCTAGCACAGATACGCAGTATTTT | CSFGRGASTDTQYF
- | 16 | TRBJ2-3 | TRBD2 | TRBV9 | TGTGCCAGCAGCGGATTAGCGGGAGCTAGCACAGATACGCAGTATTTT | CASSGLAGASTDTQYF
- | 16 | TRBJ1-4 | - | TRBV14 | TGTGCCAGCAGCCCAGGAGTTTGGGACAATAATGAAAAACTGTTTTTT | CASSPGVWDNNEKLFF
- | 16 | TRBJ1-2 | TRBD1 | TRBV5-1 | TGCGCCAGCAGCCCGGAATGGGCAGGGGGACTCTATGGCTACACCTTC | CASSPEWAGGLYGYTF
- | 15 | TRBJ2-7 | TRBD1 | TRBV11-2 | TGTGCCAGCAGCTTTGACGGGACAGAAGCCTACGAGCAGTACTTC | CASSFDGTEAYEQYF
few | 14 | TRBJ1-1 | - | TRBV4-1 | TGCGCCAGCAGCCGACCATTAGGGGAAACTGAAGCTTTCTTT | CASSRPLGETEAFF
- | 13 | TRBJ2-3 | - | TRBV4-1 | TGCGCCAGCAGCCAATCTCCTACAGATACGCAGTATTTT | CASSQSPTDTQYF
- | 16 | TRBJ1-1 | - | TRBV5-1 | TGCGCCAGCAGCCACGGTACCGGGGAGGTAAAGACTGAAGCTTTCTTT | CASSHGTGEVKTEAFF
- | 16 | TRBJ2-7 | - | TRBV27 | TGTGCCAGCAGTCCCTCTCTGGGAGTCAGCTCCTACGAGCAGTACTTC | CASSPSLGVSSYEQYF
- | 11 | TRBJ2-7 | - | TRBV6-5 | TGTGCCAGCAGTTACCGCTACGAGCAGTACTTC | CASSYRYEQYF
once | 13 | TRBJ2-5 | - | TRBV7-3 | TGTGCCAGCAGCTTTGGGGGGGCTGGGACCCAGTACTTC | CASSFGGAGTQYF
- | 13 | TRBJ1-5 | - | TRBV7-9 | TGTGCCAGCAGCTTTTCAGGGGATCAGCCCCAGCATTTT | CASSFSGDQPQHF
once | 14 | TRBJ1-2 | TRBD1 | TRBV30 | TGTGCCTGGAGCCCAGACAGGGGCGCCTATGGCTACACCTTC | CAWSPDRGAYGYTF
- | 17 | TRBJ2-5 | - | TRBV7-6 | TGTGCCAGCAGCTTAGGCGGGACAGCGCTGTACCAAGAGACCCAGTACTTC | CASSLGGTALYQETQYF
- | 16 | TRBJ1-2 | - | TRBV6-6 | TGTGCCAGCAGTTACCAGGGGAGCCAAATTAACTATGGCTACACCTTC | CASSYQGSQINYGYTF
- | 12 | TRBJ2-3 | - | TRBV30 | TGTGCCTGGAGTGTACAGGCAGATACGCAGTATTTT | CAWSVQADTQYF
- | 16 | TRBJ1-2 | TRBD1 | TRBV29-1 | TGCAGCGTTGAAGCATGGGGGGACAGGGTTCACTACGGCTACACCTTC | CSVEAWGDRVHYGYTF
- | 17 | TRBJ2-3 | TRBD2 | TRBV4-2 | TGTGCCAGCAGCCAAGATTATGGGGACTACGGCACAGATACGCAGTATTTT | CASSQDYGDYGTDTQYF
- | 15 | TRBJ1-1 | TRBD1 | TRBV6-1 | TGTGCCAGCAGTGACGAGACAGGGGGTTACACTGAAGCTTTCTTT | CASSDETGGYTEAFF
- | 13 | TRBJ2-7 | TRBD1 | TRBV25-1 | TGTGCCAGCAGGGGGACAGAGCACTACGAGCAGTACTTC | CASRGTEHYEQYF
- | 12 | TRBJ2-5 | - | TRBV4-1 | TGCGCCAGCAGCCAGTCTCGGGAGACCCAGTACTTC | CASSQSRETQYF
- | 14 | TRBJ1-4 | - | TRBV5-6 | TGTGCCAGCAGCCCCGACAGGTATAATGAAAAACTGTTTTTT | CASSPDRYNEKLFF
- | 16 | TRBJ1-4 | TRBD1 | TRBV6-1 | TGTGCCAGCAGTGTCTTTGCCGGGACAGGGAATGAAAAACTGTTTTTT | CASSVFAGTGNEKLFF
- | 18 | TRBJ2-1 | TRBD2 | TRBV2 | TGTGCCAGCCTAAGACTAGCGGGGGGCTCGAGCTCCTACAATGAGCAGTTCTTC | CASLRLAGGSSSYNEQFF
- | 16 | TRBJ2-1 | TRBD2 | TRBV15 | TGTGCCACCAGCAGAGATACACTAGCGGGGGGCAATGAGCAGTTCTTC | CATSRDTLAGGNEQFF